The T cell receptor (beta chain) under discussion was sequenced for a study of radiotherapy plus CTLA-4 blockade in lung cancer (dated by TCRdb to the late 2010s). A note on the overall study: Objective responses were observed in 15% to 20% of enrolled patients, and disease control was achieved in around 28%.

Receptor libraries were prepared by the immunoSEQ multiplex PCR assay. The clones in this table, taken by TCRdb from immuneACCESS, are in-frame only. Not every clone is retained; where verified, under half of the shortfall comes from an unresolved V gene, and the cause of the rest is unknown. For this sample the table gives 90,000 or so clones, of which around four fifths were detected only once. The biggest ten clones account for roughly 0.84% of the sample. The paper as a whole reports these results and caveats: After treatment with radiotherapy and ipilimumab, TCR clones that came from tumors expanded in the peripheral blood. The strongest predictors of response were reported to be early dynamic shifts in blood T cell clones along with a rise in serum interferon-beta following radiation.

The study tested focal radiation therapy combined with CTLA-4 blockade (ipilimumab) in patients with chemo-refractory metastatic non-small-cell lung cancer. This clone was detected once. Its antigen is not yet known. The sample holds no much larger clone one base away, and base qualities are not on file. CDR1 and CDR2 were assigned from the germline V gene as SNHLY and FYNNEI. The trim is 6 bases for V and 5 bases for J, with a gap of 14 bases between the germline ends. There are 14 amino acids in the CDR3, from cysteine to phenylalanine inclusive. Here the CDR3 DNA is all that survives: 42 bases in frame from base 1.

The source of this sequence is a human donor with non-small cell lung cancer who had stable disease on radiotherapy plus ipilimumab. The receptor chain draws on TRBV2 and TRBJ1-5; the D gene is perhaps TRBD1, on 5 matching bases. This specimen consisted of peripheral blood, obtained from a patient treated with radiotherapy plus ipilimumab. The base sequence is TGTGCCAGCAGGCCCGACAGCGGATATCAGCCCCAGCATTTT. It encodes CASRPDSGYQPQHF. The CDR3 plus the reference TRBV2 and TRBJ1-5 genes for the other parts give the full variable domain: EPEVTQTPSHQVTQMGQEVILRCVPISNHLYFYWYRQILGQKVEFLVSFYNNEISEKSEIFDDQFSVERPDGSNFTLKIRSTKLEDSAMYFCASRPDSGYQPQHFGDGTRLSIL.